The clone carrying this T cell receptor (beta chain) was counted only a few times. Its target is unknown. This record belongs to a study of T cell responses to AZD1222 COVID-19 vaccine. Study results and limitations: Receipt of two AZD1222 doses was followed by a rise in Spike-specific TCR breadth and depth. There were mostly white British donors and more females than males, and clonal diversity was possibly underestimated.

Generated by immunoSEQ multiplex PCR, the TCRdb table keeps only in-frame clones and is missing some. The table records approximately 90,000 clones, roughly 92% of them present only once. The CDR3 covers 12 residues. The V end was cut by 3 bases, the J end by 2 bases, with 5 bases between. CDR1 and CDR2 from the germline V gene are LGHNT and FRNRAP. The chain has TRBV12-5 and TRBJ2-7, with D unclear. This TCR was recovered from an adult in good health. Material: peripheral blood, obtained on day 0 of AZD1222 vaccination. The CDR3 bases are TGTGCTAGTGGTTTTTCCCCCTACGAGCAGTACTTC. The encoded protein is CASGFSPYEQYF.